This TCR beta chain came from a study of T cells after yellow fever vaccination. At least ten counts were recorded for this clonotype. Researchers made TCR cDNA using 5'RACE template switching, and this step added a universal primer site and UMIs. Using its own MiXCR run on the 5' RACE reads, TCRdb lists one record per CDR3 protein. Of roughly 74,000 distinct CDR3 sequences in the sample, approximately 7% were seen once. V dropped 4 bases and J dropped 4; count of bases not matched to a gene: 8. The CDR3 spans 16 residues. The germline V gene encodes CDR1 SGHRS and CDR2 YFSETQ. The chain uses TRBV5-1 and TRBJ2-1; the match to TRBD2 covers 10 bases. The clonotype originates from a man aged 18 to 30 who received the YFV17D yellow fever vaccine. The sequencing used CD8+ T cells sorted from PBMCs, collected 4 to 6 days after the first yellow fever vaccination. In DNA, the CDR3 is TGCGCCAGCAGCACAGAGCGGGGGGGCCGGTACAATGAGCAGTTCTTC. This translates into CASSTERGGRYNEQFF. The complete variable domain, with remaining parts taken from reference TRBV5-1 and TRBJ2-1, reads KAGVTQTPRYLIKTRGQQVTLSCSPISGHRSVSWYQQTPGQGLQFLFEYFSETQRNKGNFPGRFSGRQFSNSRSEMNVSTLELGDSALYLCASSTERGGRYNEQFFGPGTRLTVL.